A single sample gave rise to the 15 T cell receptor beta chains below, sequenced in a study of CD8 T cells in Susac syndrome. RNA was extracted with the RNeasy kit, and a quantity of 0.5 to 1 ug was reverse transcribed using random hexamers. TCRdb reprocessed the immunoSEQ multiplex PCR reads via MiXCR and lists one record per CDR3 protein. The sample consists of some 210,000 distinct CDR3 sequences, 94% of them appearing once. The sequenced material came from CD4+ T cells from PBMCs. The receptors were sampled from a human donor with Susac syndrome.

The CDR3 spells CATSTGSRAVNTEAFF. In nucleotides, the CDR3 is TGTGCCACCAGCACCGGATCTAGGGCCGTGAACACTGAAGCTTTCTTT. The rearrangement links TRBV15 to TRBJ1-1; D unclear. The V gene's germline CDR1 is LNHNV and CDR2 YYDKDF (reference sequence). The CDR3 is 16 residues long. V was shortened by 4 bases and J by 0 bases, with 15 bases between the two germline ends. The full variable domain, rest sourced from reference TRBV15 and TRBJ1-1, is DAMVIQNPRYQVTQFGKPVTLSCSQTLNHNVMYWYQQKSSQAPKLLFHYYDKDFNNEADTPDNFQSRRPNTSFCFLDIRSPGLGDTAMYLCATSTGSRAVNTEAFFGQGTRLTVV.

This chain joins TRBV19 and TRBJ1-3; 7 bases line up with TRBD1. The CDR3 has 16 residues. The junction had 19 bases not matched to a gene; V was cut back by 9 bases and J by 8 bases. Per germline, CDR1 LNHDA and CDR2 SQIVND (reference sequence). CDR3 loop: CASNGLRHRGEDTIYF. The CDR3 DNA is TGTGCCAGCAATGGCCTTCGGCACAGGGGTGAGGACACCATATATTTT.

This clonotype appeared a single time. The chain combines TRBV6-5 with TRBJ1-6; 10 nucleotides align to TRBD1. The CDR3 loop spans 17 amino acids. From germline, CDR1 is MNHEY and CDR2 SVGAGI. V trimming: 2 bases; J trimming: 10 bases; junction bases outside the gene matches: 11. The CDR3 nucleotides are TGTGCCAGCAGTTACCGCTCTATGGGACAGGGGAAATCACCCCTCCACTTT. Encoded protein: CASSYRSMGQGKSPLHF.

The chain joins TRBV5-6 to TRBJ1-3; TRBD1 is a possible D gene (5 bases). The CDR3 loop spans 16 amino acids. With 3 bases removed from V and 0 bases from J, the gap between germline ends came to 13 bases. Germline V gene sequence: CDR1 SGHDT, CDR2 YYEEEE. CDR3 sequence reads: CASSWGGVISGNTIYF. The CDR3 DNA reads TGTGCCAGCAGCTGGGGCGGGGTCATCTCTGGAAACACCATATATTTT.

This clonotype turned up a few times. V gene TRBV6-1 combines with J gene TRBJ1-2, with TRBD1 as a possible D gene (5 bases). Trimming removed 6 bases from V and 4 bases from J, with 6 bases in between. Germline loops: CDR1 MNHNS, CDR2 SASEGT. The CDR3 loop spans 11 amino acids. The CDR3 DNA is TGTGCCAGCAGAGACAGCTATGGCTACACCTTC. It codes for CASRDSYGYTF.

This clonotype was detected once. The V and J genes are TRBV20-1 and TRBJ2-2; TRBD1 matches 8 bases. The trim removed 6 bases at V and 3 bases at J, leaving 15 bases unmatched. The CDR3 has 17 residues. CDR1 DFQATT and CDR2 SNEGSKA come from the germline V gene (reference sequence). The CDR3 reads CSAEEGTRGLDTGELFF. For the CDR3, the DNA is TGCAGTGCGGAAGAGGGTACCAGGGGGCTTGACACCGGGGAGCTGTTTTTT.

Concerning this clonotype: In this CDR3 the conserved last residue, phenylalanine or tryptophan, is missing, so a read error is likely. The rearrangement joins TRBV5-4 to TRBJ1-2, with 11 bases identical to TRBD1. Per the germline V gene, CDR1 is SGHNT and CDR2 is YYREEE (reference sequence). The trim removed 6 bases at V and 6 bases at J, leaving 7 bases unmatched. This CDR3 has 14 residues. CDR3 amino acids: CASTPDRGRHGYTS. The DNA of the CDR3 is TGTGCCAGCACCCCGGACAGGGGGCGGCATGGCTACACCTCC.

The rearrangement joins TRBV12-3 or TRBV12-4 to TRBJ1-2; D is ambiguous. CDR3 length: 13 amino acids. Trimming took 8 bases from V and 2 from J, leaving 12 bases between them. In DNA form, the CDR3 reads TGTGCCAGCGGTGAGGACGGCAACTATGGCTACACCTTC. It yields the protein CASGEDGNYGYTF.

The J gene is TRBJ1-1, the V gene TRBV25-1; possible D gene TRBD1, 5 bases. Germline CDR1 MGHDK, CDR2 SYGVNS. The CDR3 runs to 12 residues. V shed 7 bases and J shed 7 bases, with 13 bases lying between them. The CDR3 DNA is TGTGCCAGCAAGGGGACGGAGTATGAAGCTTTCTTT. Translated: CASKGTEYEAFF.

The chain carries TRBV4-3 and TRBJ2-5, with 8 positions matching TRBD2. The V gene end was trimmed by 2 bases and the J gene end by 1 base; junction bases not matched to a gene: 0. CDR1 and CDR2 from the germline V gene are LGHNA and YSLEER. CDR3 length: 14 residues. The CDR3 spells CASSQREGQETQYF. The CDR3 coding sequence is TGCGCCAGCAGCCAACGGGAGGGCCAAGAGACCCAGTACTTC.

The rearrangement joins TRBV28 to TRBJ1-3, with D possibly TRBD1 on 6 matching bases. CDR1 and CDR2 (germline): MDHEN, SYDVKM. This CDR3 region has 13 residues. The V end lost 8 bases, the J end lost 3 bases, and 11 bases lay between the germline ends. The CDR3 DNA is TGTGCCAGCTTCAGGGGATTTGGAAACACCATATATTTT. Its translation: CASFRGFGNTIYF.

Written as DNA, the CDR3 is TGTGCCATCAGTGAGAAAGACAGGGGTACAGATACGCAGTATTTT. This codes for CAISEKDRGTDTQYF. V is TRBV10-3 and J is TRBJ2-3; 8 bases fit TRBD1. Trimming took 2 bases from V and 3 from J; bases not matched to a gene: 4. Germline CDR1 is ENHRY and CDR2 is SYGVKD. This CDR3 contains 15 residues.

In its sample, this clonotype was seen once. The DNA for the CDR3 is TGTGCCAGCGGAGGACCGCTCCGCTCTGAAGCTTTCTTT. Translated: CASGGPLRSEAFF. The chain carries TRBV25-1 and TRBJ1-1; D gene ambiguous. Germline-derived CDR1 and CDR2 are MGHDK and SYGVNS. The ends were cut back, 8 bases at V and 6 bases at J, with 16 bases in the middle. This CDR3 spans 13 amino acids.

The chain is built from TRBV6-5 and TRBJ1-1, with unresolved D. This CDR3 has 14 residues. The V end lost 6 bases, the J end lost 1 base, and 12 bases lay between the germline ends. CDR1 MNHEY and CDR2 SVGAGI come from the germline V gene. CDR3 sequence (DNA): TGTGCCAGCAGCCCATCACTTCGGAACACTGAAGCTTTCTTT. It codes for CASSPSLRNTEAFF.

CDR3 bases: TGTGCCAGCAGCTTGGTCGTCGGACGAAGCACAGATACGCAGTATTTT. It specifies CASSLVVGRSTDTQYF. The chain recombines TRBV5-4 with TRBJ2-3; D not resolved. V gave up 0 bases and J gave up 0 bases, with 11 bases separating them. Germline loops: CDR1 SGHNT, CDR2 YYREEE (reference sequence). This CDR3 comprises 16 residues.